This TCR beta chain comes out of a study of blood T cells in healthy people across ages. The use of a sample-barcoded 5' primer and a J-beta primer mix characterized a second PCR of roughly 6 to 11 cycles. TCRdb redid the calling of the 5' RACE reads with MiXCR, one entry per CDR3 protein. Among roughly 680,000 distinct CDR3 sequences, about 21% were seen once, and the ten largest hold 3% to 4.5%. Germline CDR1 is MDHEN and CDR2 is SYDVKM. The V end was cut by 3 bases, the J end by 3 bases, with 11 bases between. The CDR3 contains 14 residues. The sample taken for sequencing was blood. The origin of this receptor is a man between 65 and 85 years old in good health. The chain couples TRBV28 to TRBJ1-1; D is ambiguous. In DNA form, the CDR3 reads TGTGCCAGCAGTTTCCCAGCTGGGGACACTGAAGCTTTCTTT. Encoded protein: CASSFPAGDTEAFF.